The 12 T cell receptor beta chains listed next were all sequenced from one sample in a study of regulatory T cells in long-lasting Graves disease. Researchers made TCR beta libraries by using iRepertoire HTBI primers and running Arm-PCR on CDR3 regions. TCRdb reanalysed the multiplex PCR reads using MiXCR and keeps one entry per CDR3 protein. Counted here are around 500,000 distinct CDR3 sequences, about 12% occurring once; the ten biggest clones make up approximately 9.6%. Specified time point: newly diagnosed GD, antithyroid drugs for less than 3 months. Extracted RNA from PBMCs served as the source of the TCR library. These data were likewise used in another study, on T cells in Graves' hyperthyroidism and ophthalmopathy.

The material was peripheral blood mononuclear cells (PBMCs), obtained at new diagnosis, from a patient treated with antithyroid drugs. Receptors originate from a woman between 25 and 40 years old with Graves disease.

This chain links TRBV12-3 or TRBV12-4 with TRBJ1-3, with unresolved D. V dropped 5 bases and J dropped 0 bases, with 8 bases sitting between them. The CDR3 extends over 14 amino acids. The CDR3 region has the DNA TGTGCCAGCAGTATCCCCACCTCTGGAAACACCATATATTTT. It translates to CASSIPTSGNTIYF.

Of note for this clonotype: It differs at one base from a far larger clone, so likely a read error. The genes are TRBV7-3 and TRBJ1-4; no firm D call. V was pared by 2 bases and J by 13 bases, with 17 bases between. Germline V gene sequence: CDR1 SGHTA, CDR2 FQGTGA. The CDR3 runs to 14 residues. CDR3 sequence reads: CASSLDTGARTLFF. The CDR3 coding sequence is TGTGCCAGCAGCTTAGACACGGGCGCTAGGACACTGTTTTTT.

This clonotype was found a few times. V is TRBV5-1 and J is TRBJ1-1; D remains unclear. The CDR3 consists of 13 residues. CDR1 and CDR2 from the germline V gene are SGHRS and YFSETQ. V lost 2 bases and J lost 2, with 7 bases in between. The CDR3 DNA is TGCGCCAGCAGCTTTCCGCCTAACACTGAAGCTTTCTTT. Amino acids: CASSFPPNTEAFF.

This clonotype was seen many times. The CDR3 DNA follows: TGTGCCAGCAGTGGAGAACTAGGGATGGAGCGGGCCGGGGAGCTGTTTTTT. Translating gives CASSGELGMERAGELFF. The rearrangement uses TRBV25-1 and TRBJ2-2; maybe TRBD2 (6 bases). The length of the CDR3 is 17 residues. V was cut by 4 bases and J by 6 bases, with 21 bases left in between. Germline-derived CDR1 and CDR2 are MGHDK and SYGVNS.

The chain uses TRBV11-1 and TRBJ1-2, with 7 bases matching TRBD1. The CDR3 totals 14 residues. Germline CDR1 reads SGHAT; CDR2 reads FQDESV (reference sequence). V lost 4 bases, J lost 4 bases, and 6 bases stayed unmatched. CDR3 sequence reads: CASSYREGAYGYTF. In DNA form, the CDR3 reads TGTGCCAGCAGCTACAGGGAGGGGGCCTATGGCTACACCTTC. Complete variable domain (other parts from reference TRBV11-1 and TRBJ1-2): EAEVAQSPRYKITEKSQAVAFWCDPISGHATLYWYRQILGQGPELLVQFQDESVVDDSQLPKDRFSAERLKGVDSTLKIQPAELGDSAMYLCASSYREGAYGYTFGSGTRLTVV.

This clonotype occurred many times. The rearrangement links TRBV2 to TRBJ2-1, with D perhaps TRBD1 (5 bases). Germline loops: CDR1 SNHLY, CDR2 FYNNEI. V was shortened by 4 bases and J by 10 bases, with 14 bases between the two germline ends. The length of the CDR3 is 13 residues. For the CDR3, the DNA is TGTGCCAGCAGTGTCGACATTAGGGGAGAGCAGTTCTTC. Translated: CASSVDIRGEQFF.

This clonotype was counted many times. The chain is built from TRBV7-9 and TRBJ1-1; D gene uncertain. Germline CDR1 and CDR2: SEHNR and FQNEAQ (reference sequence). The CDR3 has 12 amino acids. V was cut by 1 base and J by 6 bases, with 6 bases left in between. The CDR3 DNA follows: TGTGCCAGCAGCTTAGTCGGTTCTGAAGCTTTCTTT. It codes for CASSLVGSEAFF.

Many counts were recorded for this clonotype. The CDR3 spells CATSDPRLTVNEQFF. CDR3 bases: TGTGCCACCAGTGATCCACGTCTGACAGTCAATGAGCAGTTCTTC. The rearrangement links TRBV24-1 to TRBJ2-1; weak D call: TRBD1 (5 bases). Germline CDR1 and CDR2: KGHDR and SFDVKD. V lost 3 bases and J 6 bases, leaving 14 bases between the germline ends. The CDR3 length is 15 residues.

At least ten counts were recorded for this clonotype. V usage is TRBV20-1 and J usage is TRBJ2-1, with 11 positions matching TRBD2. Trimming at V came to 1 base and at J to 5 bases, leaving 4 bases not matched to a gene. Per germline, CDR1 DFQATT and CDR2 SNEGSKA (reference sequence). This CDR3 has 15 amino acids. CDR3 region: CSARGTSGLHNEQFF. DNA for the CDR3: TGCAGTGCTAGAGGGACTAGCGGGCTCCACAATGAGCAGTTCTTC.

This clonotype was counted many times. This chain uses TRBV2 with TRBJ1-3, with a tentative D call TRBD1 (5 bases). Looked up from germline, CDR1 is SNHLY and CDR2 is FYNNEI. This CDR3 has 17 amino acids. V shed 5 bases and J shed 0 bases, with 17 bases lying between them. The CDR3 DNA follows: TGTGCCAGCAGTACTGACAAGAGGGGATCCTCTGGAAACACCATATATTTT. This translates into CASSTDKRGSSGNTIYF. The full variable domain, with the rest looked up from reference TRBV2 and TRBJ1-3, is EPEVTQTPSHQVTQMGQEVILRCVPISNHLYFYWYRQILGQKVEFLVSFYNNEISEKSEIFDDQFSVERPDGSNFTLKIRSTKLEDSAMYFCASSTDKRGSSGNTIYFGEGSWLTVV.

Concerning this clonotype itself: This likely traces to a read error, being one base from a far larger clone. The CDR3 coding sequence is TGTGCCAGCAGCTTTACAGGGGGCTCCTACAATGAGCAGTTCTTC. Its protein is CASSFTGGSYNEQFF. The chain uses TRBV5-8 and TRBJ2-1; 8 nucleotides agree with TRBD1. CDR1 and CDR2 (germline): SGHTS, YDEGEE. The CDR3 extends over 15 amino acids. V dropped 2 bases and J dropped 0; count of bases not matched to a gene: 1.

This clonotype was seen many times. CDR3 nucleotides: TGTGCCAGCCGGGGACAGGGGCAAGGGGCTTTCTTT. Translated: CASRGQGQGAFF. The rearrangement joins TRBV27 to TRBJ1-1, with 10 bases lining up with TRBD1. J was trimmed by 11 bases and V by 8 bases; bases with no gene match: 8. The CDR3 loop spans 12 amino acids. CDR1 is MNHEY, CDR2 SMNVEV, per germline (reference sequence).